This is a list of T cell receptor beta chains from one sample in a study of shared clonotypes between healthy human individuals. Using immunoSEQ multiplex PCR, the repertoire was profiled, and TCRdb retains in-frame clones only, with some absent. The repertoire consists of 600,000 to 750,000 clones, with about two thirds occurring once and the leading ten covering approximately 2%. Source material: memory CD4+ T cells sorted from blood. These receptors all stem from a woman in her 30s in good health. CDR3s include the opening cysteine and the closing phenylalanine or tryptophan. Fields, in order: D gene, clone size, V gene, J gene, CDR3 DNA, CDR3 protein. D genes are given only for firm matches. Clone size is not always given. Where it is, it says once, few, many or a class for expanded clones.

TRBD1,NA,TRBV6-5,TRBJ2-7,TGTGCCAGCAGTATAGACAGGGGGAGGTACGAGCAGTACTTC,CASSIDRGRYEQYF
NA,few,TRBV18,TRBJ2-3,TGTGCCAGCTCACCCCCCCTTCCGACCACGCCAACAGATACGCAGTATTTT,CASSPPLPTTPTDTQYF
TRBD1,NA,TRBV19,TRBJ2-4,TGTGCCAGTAGCTTGACAGGGTCGAAAAACATTCAGTACTTC,CASSLTGSKNIQYF
NA,NA,TRBV19,TRBJ2-2,TGTGCCAGTAGTATCGTGGTCACGGGTCCCGGGGAGCTGTTTTTT,CASSIVVTGPGELFF
NA,few,TRBV11-2,TRBJ2-1,TGTGCCAGCAGCTCTCTAGTGACTGAGCAGTTCTTC,CASSSLVTEQFF
TRBD1,NA,TRBV2,TRBJ1-1,TGTGCCAGCAGTGGACAGGGGGAACTTGAAGCTTTCTTT,CASSGQGELEAFF
NA,few,TRBV28,TRBJ1-5,TGTGCCAGCAGTTTATGGCAGGGTGGGGATCAGCCCCAGCATTTT,CASSLWQGGDQPQHF
TRBD2,NA,TRBV2,TRBJ2-1,TGTGCCAGCAGTGCGGGACTAGCGGCCTACAATGAGCAGTTCTTC,CASSAGLAAYNEQFF
TRBD1,NA,TRBV10-3,TRBJ2-5,TGTGCCATCAGTGAACAGGGGGAAGAGACCCAGTACTTC,CAISEQGEETQYF
TRBD2,NA,TRBV5-1,TRBJ2-7,TGCGCCAGCAGCGCCGGACTAGCGGGTAACTACGAGCAGTACTTC,CASSAGLAGNYEQYF
TRBD2,few,TRBV7-8,TRBJ2-2,TGTGCCAGCAGCTTAGTTCCGGGACTAGCGGCTTCGGCCGGGGAGCTGTTTTTT,CASSLVPGLAASAGELFF
TRBD1,NA,TRBV5-1,TRBJ1-2,TGCGCCAGCAGCTCGACAGGGGGCGAGGACTATGGCTACACCTTC,CASSSTGGEDYGYTF
NA,NA,TRBV5-4,TRBJ2-7,TGTGCCAGCAGCATTCTAGCAGTACTCGACGAGCAGTACTTC,CASSILAVLDEQYF
NA,NA,TRBV9,TRBJ2-1,TGTGCCAGCAGCGTAGCCGGGGTGAGCTCCTACAATGAGCAGTTCTTC,CASSVAGVSSYNEQFF
TRBD2,few,TRBV29-1,TRBJ2-3,TGCAGCGTTGTGGCTAGCGGGTTGAGCACAGATACGCAGTATTTT,CSVVASGLSTDTQYF
NA,NA,TRBV21-1,TRBJ2-5,TGTGCCGGCAGCAAAGGAACACCGAGACTGGTAAAGACCCAGTACTTC,CAGSKGTPRLVKTQYF
NA,few,TRBV6-5,TRBJ2-2,TGTGCCAGCAGTTACTTTGGGGGCTGGGCCGGGGAGCTGTTTTTT,CASSYFGGWAGELFF